The count of the clone carrying this T cell receptor (beta chain) is one. This sample stems from a study of blood T cell repertoires in COVID-19. Using immunoSEQ multiplex PCR, the repertoire was profiled, and TCRdb retains in-frame clones only, with some absent. Seen here are fewer than 300,000 clones, roughly 84% observed once, and the top ten hold roughly 3.1%. Sequenced sample: peripheral blood. This TCR came from a woman between 18 and 29 years old with acute or convalescent COVID-19.

CDR3 loop: CASSQVAGLAGDRETQYF. The DNA for the CDR3 is TGTGCCAGCAGCCAAGTAGCGGGACTAGCGGGAGACCGAGAGACCCAGTACTTC. The rearrangement uses TRBV4-2 and TRBJ2-5; 14 bases match TRBD2. The CDR3 totals 18 residues. The trim removed 1 base at V and 4 bases at J, leaving 8 bases unmatched. Germline assignment: CDR1 LGHNA and CDR2 YNFKEQ.